This paragraph covers one T cell receptor beta chain sequence. This clone has a single count. Its antigen is still unknown. Base qualities were left out, and no much larger clone turns up one base away. TCRbeta CDR3 regions were amplified from genomic DNA using the immunoSEQ Assay, a bias-controlled multiplex PCR. The study's own analysis went as follows. The number of nucleated cells in each sample was estimated by amplification of reference gene primers within the assay. Sequence reads were collapsed and filtered to measure the absolute abundance of every unique TCRbeta CDR3 rearrangement. For each sample, productive Simpson clonality was calculated as the square root of Simpson's diversity index over productive rearrangements. TCRdb carries this immuneACCESS record with in-frame sequences only. Its versions omit some clonotypes, under half of them owing to an unresolved V gene in the studies checked, with the rest unexplained. D and trimming come from the DNA, and the V and J calls and clone size come from that table. For this sample there are nearly 250,000 clones; roughly 79% appear just once. Of the sample, 1.5% to 2% falls within the top ten clones.

These data originate in a study of blood T cell repertoires in COVID-19 (TCRdb year 2020). Some background on the complete study: The collaborator samples originated in the United States, Italy and Spain and spanned the acute and convalescent phases of COVID-19. A freely available public database, intended as a resource for researchers studying the immune response to SARS-CoV-2, is where the repertoires were released. The sample metadata nearly always contained a de-identified subject ID, COVID-19 status, age in years and sex. Deeply sampled blood TCRbeta repertoires from subjects exposed to, actively infected with, or recovered from COVID-19 were included in the dataset. Where available, HLA class I and class II types were obtained from metadata supplied by the sample provider rather than from assay-based typing. The material from the prospective study consisted of cDNA or gDNA derived from T cells, B-cell-depleted T cells, or PBMCs. The samples were drawn from two sources: the first 160 participants of the ongoing ImmuneRACE study, and fewer than 1,500 subjects contributed by 6 global collaborators.

In the germline V gene, CDR1 corresponds to SGDLS and CDR2 to YYNGEE. From the cysteine through the phenylalanine, the CDR3 covers 16 amino acids. The entry retains the CDR3 DNA only, 48 bases that are in frame from base 1. V gives up 0 bases and J gives up 4 bases, and the segment between their germline ends measures 16 bases. Results and caveats for the whole study, not just this receptor: How much clinical and demographic metadata was included differed by source and by participant, and the metadata was provided uncurated.

The collaborating institutions used their own protocols to collect whole blood in K2EDTA tubes. For TCRbeta analysis, collaborators shipped samples in one of three forms: frozen whole blood, isolated PBMCs, or DNA extracted from either of those sample types. The rearranged chain carries TRBV9 and TRBJ1-2, with TRBD1 as a weak D call on 5 bases. What was sequenced was peripheral blood. The receptor comes from a woman older than 75 with acute or convalescent COVID-19. The CDR3 here reads CASSVAVEGNIYGYTF. The DNA sequence is given as TGTGCCAGCAGCGTAGCTGTGGAGGGGAACATCTATGGCTACACCTTC.